The present entry profiles one T cell receptor (beta chain) with its context. What it recognizes is unknown. The method was immunoSEQ multiplex PCR; TCRdb's version includes in-frame clones alone and lacks a portion of them. The sample lists around 180,000 clones; around 93% were seen once. This entry is derived from a study of T cell responses to AZD1222 COVID-19 vaccine. Across the whole study: Pooling was applied to second doses at about 4 or about 12 weeks.

The study's findings and limits: Variant regions that are unmutated are reportedly the target of nearly half of spike-specific TCRs. The number of AZD1222 recipients seropositive at baseline was only 5 to 7. It should be noted that donors were predominantly white British and more often female, and clonal diversity was possibly underestimated.

Germline CDR1 MNHEY, CDR2 SVGAGI. The CDR3 has 13 amino acids. V lost 6 bases and J lost 10, with 18 bases in between. This sequence joins TRBV6-5 and TRBJ1-1; possibly TRBD1 for D (6 bases). The sample here was peripheral blood, taken on day 0 of AZD1222 vaccination. This clonotype originated in an adult in good health. The chain's CDR3 is CASSQDARGRAFF. Written as DNA, the CDR3 is TGTGCCAGCAGCCAAGACGCCAGGGGTAGAGCTTTCTTT.